This entry describes one TCR beta chain. Its antigen remains unidentified. These data come from a study of T cells in narcolepsy. Study observations and caveats: No autoreactive T cell clone sequences appeared in some memory CD4+ repertoires.

Deletions cut 0 bases from V and 7 bases from J, with 13 bases between. This CDR3 has 14 amino acids. From germline, CDR1 is MRHNA and CDR2 SNTAGT. Sequencing was performed with immunoSEQ multiplex PCR; in TCRdb, only in-frame clones are kept and a portion is missing. The sample contains about 41,000 clones, about 91% of which appear only once. The rearrangement joins TRBV6-4 to TRBJ2-7, with a possible D match to TRBD1 (5 bases). The sample consisted of CD45RA- memory CD4+ T cells from PBMCs. This receptor was obtained from a human donor with narcolepsy. In DNA form, the CDR3 reads TGTGCCAGCAGTGACTCGCTAGGGGCAGGGGAGCAGTACTTC. The encoded protein is CASSDSLGAGEQYF.